Each of the 8 T cell receptor beta chains below was sequenced from the same sample in a study of PD-L1 blockade in urothelial cancer. TCRdb's table, derived via immunoSEQ multiplex PCR, lists solely in-frame clones and lacks some. The table has some 120,000 clones, roughly 83% seen once; the top ten hold 3.2%. Time point in this sample: pretreatment peripheral blood. The input for sequencing was PBMCs, taken around atezolizumab (anti-PD-L1) treatment. Receptors were obtained from a man in his forties or fifties with urothelial cancer.

This clone occurred once. The CDR3 sequence is CASGTGPGGYEQYF. CDR3 in DNA: TGTGCCAGCGGAACAGGTCCGGGTGGATACGAGCAGTACTTC. The rearrangement joins TRBV6-6 to TRBJ2-7; D might be TRBD1 (5 bases). Germline V gene data show CDR1 as MNHNY and CDR2 as SVGAGI (reference sequence). The CDR3 is 14 amino acids. Between the trimmed V and J ends, which lost 8 bases and 4 bases, there was a span of 18 bases.

In its sample, this clone was seen a few times. The genes are TRBV6-5 and TRBJ2-7; no firm D call. The CDR3 consists of 15 residues. CDR1 is MNHEY, CDR2 SVGAGI, per germline. V lost 2 bases to trimming and J lost 0 bases, with 11 bases between them. CDR3 loop: CASSYDKVSSYEQYF. The CDR3, as DNA: TGTGCCAGCAGTTACGACAAGGTCAGCTCCTACGAGCAGTACTTC.

The chain recombines TRBV11-2 with TRBJ2-5; unclear D gene. The CDR3 is 11 residues long. Trimming shortened V by 3 bases and J by 6 bases, and 5 bases separated the two germline ends. Germline CDR1 SGHAT, CDR2 FQNNGV. The CDR3 nucleotides read TGTGCCAGCAGCTTGTACAAGACCCAGTACTTC. Its protein is CASSLYKTQYF.

V and J are TRBV21-1 and TRBJ2-7; the table names TRBD1, a call not compared with the DNA. TRBV21-1 is assigned pseudogene status. This CDR3 has 16 amino acids. The CDR3 nucleotides read TGTGCCAGCAGCACTATACCGGGACACACAGCCTACGAGCAGTACTTC. Its protein is CASSTIPGHTAYEQYF.

The V and J genes are TRBV5-4 and TRBJ2-2, with 7 bases fitting TRBD2. The ends lost 2 bases at V and 1 base at J; junction bases unmatched: 2. Germline lookup yields CDR1 SGHNT and CDR2 YYREEE (reference sequence). The CDR3 loop spans 15 amino acids. The CDR3 sequence: CASSFGGRNTGELFF. CDR3 nucleotide sequence: TGTGCCAGCAGCTTCGGCGGGAGGAACACCGGGGAGCTGTTTTTT.

The chain links TRBV19 to TRBJ2-1, with 10 bases lining up with TRBD2. With V trimmed by 3 bases and J by 10 bases, 9 bases remained unmatched. The CDR3 contains 15 residues. CDR1 and CDR2 from the germline V gene are LNHDA and SQIVND (reference sequence). CDR3 DNA sequence: TGTGCCAGTAGTATCGGGCTAGCGGGAGATCGAGAGCAGTTCTTC. It translates to CASSIGLAGDREQFF.

The genes are TRBV10-3 and TRBJ1-1; TRBD1 might be the D (5 bases). The germline V and J ends were trimmed by 4 bases and 11 bases, with 26 bases remaining between them. The germline gives CDR1 ENHRY, CDR2 SYGVKD. The CDR3 is made up of 16 amino acids. The CDR3 sequence: CAISVANTGAPVGAFF. CDR3 DNA sequence: TGTGCCATCAGTGTGGCAAATACTGGGGCCCCGGTTGGGGCTTTCTTT.

The rearrangement links TRBV11-3 to TRBJ2-1; TRBD2 matches 7 bases. Germline V gene data show CDR1 as SGHNT and CDR2 as YENEEA. The CDR3 has 13 amino acids. V dropped 1 base and J dropped 10; count of bases not matched to a gene: 4. The CDR3 DNA follows: TGTGCCAGCAGCTTAGCTCTAGCGGACGAGCAGTTCTTC. It specifies CASSLALADEQFF.